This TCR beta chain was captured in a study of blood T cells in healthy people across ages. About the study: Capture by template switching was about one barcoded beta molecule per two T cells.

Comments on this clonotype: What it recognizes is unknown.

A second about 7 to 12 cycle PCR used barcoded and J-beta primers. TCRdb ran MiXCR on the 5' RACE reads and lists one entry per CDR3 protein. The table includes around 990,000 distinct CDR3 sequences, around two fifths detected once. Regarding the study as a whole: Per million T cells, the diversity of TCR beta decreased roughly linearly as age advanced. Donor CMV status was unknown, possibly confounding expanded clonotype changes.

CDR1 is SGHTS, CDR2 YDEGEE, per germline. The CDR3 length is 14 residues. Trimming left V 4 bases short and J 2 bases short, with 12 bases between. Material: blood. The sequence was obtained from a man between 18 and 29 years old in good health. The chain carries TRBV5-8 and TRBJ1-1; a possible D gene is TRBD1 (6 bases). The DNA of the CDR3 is TGTGCCAGCAGCATCACAGGGAGTAACACTGAAGCTTTCTTT. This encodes CASSITGSNTEAFF.